Shown below are 14 T cell receptor beta chains from a single sample sequenced in a study of T cell therapy after organ transplantation. Here immunoSEQ multiplex PCR was the method, and the copy in TCRdb shows in-frame clones only, minus some. The sample lists 45,000 to 60,000 clones, about 95% occurring once. Which antigens these TCRs recognize remains unknown. The material sequenced was CD8+ T cells from blood, taken before autologous CMV-specific T cell therapy. These receptors were taken from a human patient who had received a solid organ transplant and had CMV disease.

As DNA, the CDR3 is TGTGCTAGTGCCTCTGGGGTTGGGCCCTACGAGCAGTACTTC. It specifies CASASGVGPYEQYF. The chain joins TRBV12-5 to TRBJ2-7, with D unclear. V was clipped by 7 bases and J by 2 bases, with 15 bases between them. This CDR3 is 14 amino acids long. Germline-derived CDR1 and CDR2 are LGHNT and FRNRAP.

The chain carries TRBV4-2 and TRBJ2-5; 11 bases line up with TRBD2. The better agreement between TRBJ2-7 and the DNA end casts doubt on the J call. This CDR3 has 18 amino acids. The germline CDR1 and CDR2 sequences are LGHNA and YNFKEQ. The CDR3 reads CASSQGSPLAGGSYEQYF. The CDR3 region has the DNA TGTGCCAGCAGCCAAGGAAGCCCCCTAGCGGGAGGCTCCTACGAGCAGTACTTC.

The V call is TRBV6-4, the J call TRBJ2-3, with TRBD1 matching 8 bases. V was pared by 9 bases and J by 0 bases, with 2 bases of the junction left unmatched. Germline V gene data show CDR1 as MRHNA and CDR2 as SNTAGT. This CDR3 contains 13 residues. CDR3 sequence reads: CARHRGSTDTQYF. Written as DNA, the CDR3 is TGTGCCAGACACAGGGGGAGCACAGATACGCAGTATTTT.

V usage is TRBV9 and J usage is TRBJ2-1; 9 bases map to TRBD1. The CDR3 has 15 amino acids. Germline assignment: CDR1 SGDLS and CDR2 YYNGEE. The junction had 11 bases not matched to a gene; V was cut back by 0 bases and J by 13 bases. The CDR3 spells CASSVEGGQGIPQFF. CDR3 DNA sequence: TGTGCCAGCAGCGTAGAGGGGGGACAGGGAATCCCTCAGTTCTTC.

By sample share, this clone is medium-sized. The same CDR3 also results from other DNA sequences found in this sample. This chain links TRBV6-5 with TRBJ2-1; 9 bases match TRBD1. The germline V gene encodes CDR1 MNHEY and CDR2 SVGAGI. Losses at the gene ends were 5 bases for V and 2 bases for J; bases not matched to a gene: 1. The CDR3 runs 14 residues. CDR3 sequence: CASSTGGPYNEQFF. DNA for the CDR3: TGTGCCAGCAGTACAGGGGGCCCCTACAATGAGCAGTTCTTC.

J is TRBJ1-5 and V is TRBV30; D not resolved. Germline CDR1 GTSNPN, CDR2 SVGIG (reference sequence). CDR3 length: 13 amino acids. V was pared by 0 bases and J by 5 bases, with 8 bases between. The CDR3 DNA reads TGTGCCTGGAGTGTTTTTGGAGATCAGCCCCAGCATTTT. Translating gives CAWSVFGDQPQHF. The full variable domain, rest sourced from reference TRBV30 and TRBJ1-5, is SQTIHQWPATLVQPVGSPLSLECTVEGTSNPNLYWYRQAAGRGLQLLFYSVGIGQISSEVPQNLSASRPQDRQFILSSKKLLLSDSGFYLCAWSVFGDQPQHFGDGTRLSIL.

V is TRBV9 and J is TRBJ1-2; TRBD1 matches 8 bases. CDR3 length: 16 amino acids. CDR1 is SGDLS, CDR2 YYNGEE, per germline. With 1 base clipped from V and 5 bases from J, the junction kept 10 bases outside the gene matches. The CDR3 nucleotides are TGTGCCAGCAGCGTAAATAAAGGGACAGGTCGATATGGCTACACCTTC. Its protein is CASSVNKGTGRYGYTF.

The chain combines TRBV6-1 with TRBJ2-7; a possible D gene is TRBD2 (5 bases). V was shortened by 6 bases and J by 0 bases, with 15 bases between the two germline ends. Looked up from germline, CDR1 is MNHNS and CDR2 is SASEGT. The CDR3 is made up of 15 amino acids. The CDR3 nucleotides read TGTGCCAGCAGCCACCAAGCGGAAAGCTCCTACGAGCAGTACTTC. It is translated as CASSHQAESSYEQYF.

This chain connects TRBV7-8 to TRBJ1-2, with a tentative D call TRBD1 (5 bases). The CDR3 spans 11 residues. Germline V gene sequence: CDR1 SGHVS, CDR2 FQNEAQ. V was shortened by 3 bases and J by 7 bases, with 6 bases between the two germline ends. For the CDR3, the DNA is TGTGCCAGCAGCTTTGGGGGTGGCTACACCTTC. As protein: CASSFGGGYTF.

The chain joins TRBV6-5 to TRBJ1-2, with TRBD1 matching over 10 bases. The ends lost 5 bases at V and 7 bases at J; junction bases unmatched: 10. The CDR3 runs 15 residues. The germline V gene has CDR1 MNHEY and CDR2 SVGAGI. CDR3 in amino acids: CASSTGGTGALGYTF. Here the CDR3 DNA reads TGTGCCAGCAGTACGGGTGGGACAGGGGCCCTTGGCTACACCTTC.

Details on this clone: One end of the junction does not line up with germline, which may come from a read error. The CDR3 loop is CSVGGTVGLQYF. The CDR3 region has the DNA TGCAGCGTTGGGGGGACAGTTGGTCTTCAATACTTC. This chain connects TRBV29-1 to TRBJ2-4; 7 nucleotides line up with TRBD1. From germline, CDR1 is SQVTM and CDR2 ANQGSEA. The CDR3 is 12 residues long.

CDR3 amino acids: CASSLAIAGGPSYNEQFF. CDR3 bases: TGTGCCAGCAGCTTAGCGATTGCAGGGGGTCCCTCCTACAATGAGCAGTTCTTC. The genes are TRBV7-2 and TRBJ2-1, with 7 bases lining up with TRBD1. CDR1 SGHTA and CDR2 FQGNSA come from the germline V gene. Trimming removed 0 bases from V and 0 bases from J; junction bases left unmatched: 8. The CDR3 extends over 18 amino acids. Looking up the rest from reference TRBV7-2 and TRBJ2-1 gives the full variable domain: GAGVSQSPSNKVTEKGKDVELRCDPISGHTALYWYRQSLGQGLEFLIYFQGNSAPDKSGLPSDRFSAERTGGSVSTLTIQRTQQEDSAVYLCASSLAIAGGPSYNEQFFGPGTRLTVL.

The chain uses TRBV30 and TRBJ2-5; D remains unclear. The V gene lost 1 base and the J gene lost 3 bases, with 9 bases spanning the gap. Germline V gene lookup returns CDR1 GTSNPN and CDR2 SVGIG (reference sequence). The CDR3 consists of 13 residues. CDR3 sequence (DNA): TGTGCCTGGAGTGAAACTTATAAAGAGACCCAGTACTTC. Its translation is CAWSETYKETQYF.

The chain uses TRBV7-9 and TRBJ2-1; 9 positions match TRBD2. The CDR3 length is 19 residues. Germline V gene data show CDR1 as SEHNR and CDR2 as FQNEAQ (reference sequence). V shed 0 bases and J 10 bases; nucleotides not matched to a gene: 19. CDR3 sequence reads: CASSLARGSGSRPRGEQFF. The CDR3 DNA reads as TGTGCCAGCAGCTTAGCGCGTGGTAGCGGGAGTCGTCCACGGGGGGAGCAGTTCTTC.